This TCR beta chain appears in the sequencing data of a study of blood T cell repertoires in COVID-19. Overall study: Sites across the United States, Italy and Spain contributed samples from acute and convalescent COVID-19. In each case, the material was cDNA or gDNA derived from T cells, B-cell-depleted T cells, or PBMCs.

In the authors' methods: Amplification of reference gene primers provided the estimated nucleated cell counts. Measured with immunoSEQ multiplex PCR; TCRdb has only the in-frame clones, and not every one. Clone size and V and J calls were adopted from that table, with D and trimming inferred from the DNA. Among roughly 100,000 clones listed, over 80% were seen once. This CDR3 has 16 amino acids. V lost 0 bases and J lost 1, with 12 bases in between. CDR1 and CDR2 from the germline V gene are MNHEY and SVGAGI. The clonotype was recovered from an elderly man with acute or convalescent COVID-19. The sample comprised peripheral blood. V gene TRBV6-5 combines with J gene TRBJ1-1, with D hard to call. DNA of the CDR3: TGTGCCAGCAGTTACTCGGGTAGGGAGGGGAACACTGAAGCTTTCTTT. Encoded protein: CASSYSGREGNTEAFF.